The 30 T cell receptor beta chains given below trace back to one sample, sequenced in a study of T cell changes during pregnancy in multiple sclerosis. Method: immunoSEQ multiplex PCR; TCRdb's copy keeps in-frame clones and lacks some. This table holds 95,000 to 100,000 clones, about 90% found once. The starting material was peripheral blood, obtained after pregnancy. The receptor source for this set is a female donor in good health, enrolled as a control in a pregnancy study.

The rearrangement links TRBV28 to TRBJ2-1, with a tentative D call TRBD1 (6 bases). The CDR3 extends over 13 amino acids. Germline V gives CDR1 MDHEN, CDR2 SYDVKM. V gave up 8 bases and J gave up 7 bases, with 15 bases separating them. This chain's CDR3 is CASVIQGRNEQFF. CDR3 bases: TGTGCCAGCGTCATACAGGGTAGGAATGAGCAGTTCTTC.

As concerns this clone: This CDR3 is also generated by other DNA sequences in the sample. The V gene is TRBV6-6, the J gene TRBJ1-3; no reliable D call. Per germline, CDR1 MNHNY and CDR2 SVGAGI (reference sequence). The CDR3 length is 13 residues. Trimming cost V 0 bases and J 4 bases, with 4 bases left between them. CDR3 in amino acids: CASSYSEGNTIYF. The CDR3 coding sequence is TGTGCCAGCAGTTACTCTGAGGGAAACACCATATATTTT.

This clone was detected only once. This chain uses TRBV29-1 with TRBJ2-3; TRBD2 agrees at 10 bases. In germline, CDR1 is SQVTM, CDR2 ANQGSEA. The junction had 10 bases not matched to a gene; V was cut back by 4 bases and J by 3 bases. There are 16 residues in the CDR3. In DNA, the CDR3 is TGCAGCGTTGGATCCTCCGGGACTAGCGTTACAGATACGCAGTATTTT. It codes for CSVGSSGTSVTDTQYF.

This rearrangement joins TRBV19 to TRBJ2-3; TRBD1 matches 9 bases. The germline CDR1 and CDR2 sequences are LNHDA and SQIVND (reference sequence). With V trimmed by 3 bases and J by 4 bases, 8 bases remained unmatched. The length of the CDR3 is 16 residues. The CDR3 region is CASSMGDRVAADTQYF. The CDR3 region has the DNA TGTGCCAGTAGTATGGGGGACAGGGTAGCAGCAGATACGCAGTATTTT.

The J gene is TRBJ2-1, the V gene TRBV19; 9 bases map to TRBD1. The trim removed 6 bases at V and 7 bases at J, leaving 13 bases unmatched. The CDR3 sequence is 16 residues long. CDR1 and CDR2 from the germline V gene are LNHDA and SQIVND (reference sequence). CDR3 loop: CASRGKPGQGRNEQFF. The CDR3 nucleotides read TGTGCCAGTAGGGGAAAACCGGGACAGGGTAGGAATGAGCAGTTCTTC.

The chain links TRBV11-2 to TRBJ2-7; D is unresolved. V was pared by 0 bases and J by 0 bases, with 9 bases between. The CDR3 spans 15 residues. Germline V CDR1 and CDR2: SGHAT, FQNNGV. CDR3 sequence reads: CASSLDSVSSYEQYF. CDR3 nucleotide sequence: TGTGCCAGCAGCTTAGATTCAGTAAGCTCCTACGAGCAGTACTTC.

V gene TRBV6-1 combines with J gene TRBJ1-2; a possible D gene is TRBD1 (5 bases). Germline V gene sequence: CDR1 MNHNS, CDR2 SASEGT. V was pared by 3 bases and J by 4 bases, with 15 bases between. The CDR3 runs 15 residues. The CDR3 loop is CASSESGGDGYGYTF. The CDR3 DNA reads TGTGCCAGCAGTGAGAGCGGGGGGGATGGCTATGGCTACACCTTC.

The chain recombines TRBV30 with TRBJ1-3; D may be TRBD1 (6 bases). The V gene's germline CDR1 is GTSNPN and CDR2 SVGIG (reference sequence). V was clipped by 1 base and J by 0 bases, with 10 bases between them. The length of the CDR3 is 15 residues. This chain's CDR3 is CAWSEFRGSGNTIYF. The DNA of the CDR3 is TGTGCCTGGAGTGAGTTCAGGGGCTCTGGAAACACCATATATTTT.

This chain connects TRBV28 to TRBJ2-1, with D unresolved. This CDR3 has 13 residues. Germline lookup yields CDR1 MDHEN and CDR2 SYDVKM. V gave up 1 base and J gave up 11 bases, with 12 bases separating them. CDR3 sequence: CASSLYLDQKQFF. The CDR3 DNA reads as TGTGCCAGCAGTTTATACCTAGATCAAAAGCAGTTCTTC.

This clone has just one count. V usage is TRBV7-9 and J usage is TRBJ2-3; D ambiguous. V dropped 1 base and J dropped 5 bases, with 13 bases sitting between them. CDR1 and CDR2 from the germline V gene are SEHNR and FQNEAQ (reference sequence). This CDR3 region has 15 residues. The CDR3 region has the DNA TGTGCCAGCAGCTTAGTTTGGCTAGATGGAGATACGCAGTATTTT. This codes for CASSLVWLDGDTQYF.

The chain combines TRBV10-3 with TRBJ2-7; 10 positions agree with TRBD1. Germline CDR1 and CDR2: ENHRY and SYGVKD. The CDR3 spans 12 residues. With V trimmed by 7 bases and J by 4 bases, 1 base remained unmatched. The CDR3 bases are TGTGCCATCACGGGACAGGGGTACGAGCAGTACTTC. Protein sequence: CAITGQGYEQYF.

The V and J genes are TRBV11-3 and TRBJ2-1; D may be TRBD2 (6 bases). Trimming shortened V by 3 bases and J by 4 bases, and 10 bases separated the two germline ends. Germline-derived CDR1 and CDR2 are SGHNT and YENEEA. The CDR3 is 14 residues long. The CDR3 loop is CASSFSGSYNEQFF. CDR3 nucleotides: TGTGCCAGCAGCTTCAGCGGGTCTTACAATGAGCAGTTCTTC.

This chain connects TRBV19 to TRBJ2-7; 11 nucleotides line up with TRBD2. V was pared by 6 bases and J by 3 bases, with 4 bases of the junction left unmatched. Germline V gives CDR1 LNHDA, CDR2 SQIVND (reference sequence). This CDR3 has 14 residues. The CDR3 DNA is TGTGCCAGTAGCCTTGGACTAGCGGGCTACGAGCAGTACTTC. As protein: CASSLGLAGYEQYF. The whole variable domain, remainder taken from reference TRBV19 and TRBJ2-7, is DGGITQSPKYLFRKEGQNVTLSCEQNLNHDAMYWYRQDPGQGLRLIYYSQIVNDFQKGDIAEGYSVSREKKESFPLTVTSAQKNPTAFYLCASSLGLAGYEQYFGPGTRLTVT.

The chain employs TRBV9 and TRBJ1-1; weak D call: TRBD1 (6 bases). Germline CDR1 and CDR2: SGDLS and YYNGEE. V dropped 5 bases and J dropped 2 bases, with 10 bases sitting between them. This CDR3 contains 13 residues. The CDR3, as DNA: TGTGCCAGCAGTATAGGGGGAAACACTGAAGCTTTCTTT. Its protein product is CASSIGGNTEAFF.

The chain carries TRBV7-3 and TRBJ1-5; D remains unclear. This CDR3 contains 13 residues. CDR1 and CDR2 (germline): SGHTA, FQGTGA. V was trimmed by 3 bases and J by 7 bases, leaving 10 bases between them. DNA of the CDR3: TGTGCCAGCAGCTTGTGGGAGAACCAGCCCCAGCATTTT. This codes for CASSLWENQPQHF.

CDR3 sequence reads: CATSEGPGQSYEQYF. The CDR3 DNA is TGCGCCACCTCTGAGGGACCGGGACAAAGCTACGAGCAGTACTTC. The chain recombines TRBV5-1 with TRBJ2-7; D possibly corresponds to TRBD1 (6 bases). Trimming shortened V by 9 bases and J by 3 bases, and 22 bases separated the two germline ends. This CDR3 spans 15 amino acids. Germline CDR1 reads SGHRS; CDR2 reads YFSETQ. The full variable domain, its missing parts supplied by reference TRBV5-1 and TRBJ2-7, is KAGVTQTPRYLIKTRGQQVTLSCSPISGHRSVSWYQQTPGQGLQFLFEYFSETQRNKGNFPGRFSGRQFSNSRSEMNVSTLELGDSALYLCATSEGPGQSYEQYFGPGTRLTVT.

The genes are TRBV5-1 and TRBJ1-6; D is unclear. The germline gives CDR1 SGHRS, CDR2 YFSETQ. The CDR3 contains 13 residues. The V and J ends lost 0 bases and 9 bases respectively, with 7 bases between them. The CDR3 DNA is TGCGCCAGCAGCTTGGCAGGTCTTTCACCCCTCCACTTT. Its translation: CASSLAGLSPLHF. The entire variable domain, with the rest obtained from reference TRBV5-1 and TRBJ1-6, is as follows: KAGVTQTPRYLIKTRGQQVTLSCSPISGHRSVSWYQQTPGQGLQFLFEYFSETQRNKGNFPGRFSGRQFSNSRSEMNVSTLELGDSALYLCASSLAGLSPLHFGNGTRLTVT.

This clone was counted once. The chain is built from TRBV19 and TRBJ2-7, with 8 nucleotides matching TRBD1. The germline gives CDR1 LNHDA, CDR2 SQIVND (reference sequence). CDR3 length equals 13 residues. The V segment lost 7 bases and the J segment 5 bases; nucleotides outside the gene matches: 7. CDR3 loop: CASTTTQGDEQYF. The DNA of the CDR3 is TGTGCCAGTACCACGACACAGGGGGACGAGCAGTACTTC.

V is TRBV11-2 and J is TRBJ2-7; D may be TRBD1 (6 bases). Deletions cut 5 bases from V and 2 bases from J, with 13 bases between. The CDR3 sequence is 14 residues long. Germline loops: CDR1 SGHAT, CDR2 FQNNGV. This CDR3 reads CASSPRTETYEQYF. As DNA, the CDR3 is TGTGCCAGCAGCCCCCGGACAGAGACCTACGAGCAGTACTTC.

The chain uses TRBV19 and TRBJ1-2; D not resolved. Germline lookup yields CDR1 LNHDA and CDR2 SQIVND (reference sequence). CDR3 length: 13 amino acids. With 4 bases removed from V and 3 bases from J, the gap between germline ends came to 9 bases. The CDR3 loop reads CASSTGTHYGYTF. Written as DNA, the CDR3 is TGTGCCAGTAGTACGGGAACCCACTATGGCTACACCTTC.

In nucleotides, the CDR3 is TGTGCCAGCAAGTCGGCGGACACCTTC. Translating gives CASKSADTF. The rearrangement joins TRBV5-8 to TRBJ1-2; D gene uncertain. Trimming took 6 bases from V and 12 from J, leaving 9 bases between them. This CDR3 is 9 amino acids long. Germline CDR1 reads SGHTS; CDR2 reads YDEGEE.

V is TRBV2 and J is TRBJ1-1; D gene ambiguous. Between the trimmed V and J ends, which lost 0 bases and 6 bases, there was a span of 11 bases. This CDR3 has 14 amino acids. In germline, CDR1 is SNHLY, CDR2 FYNNEI. In DNA form, the CDR3 reads TGTGCCAGCAGTGAAGCGCGAGGCGCCTCTGAAGCTTTCTTT. Protein product: CASSEARGASEAFF.

V gene TRBV27 combines with J gene TRBJ2-3, with TRBD1 identical over 7 bases. Trimming at V came to 10 bases and at J to 2 bases, leaving 12 bases not matched to a gene. The CDR3 contains 15 residues. The germline V gene has CDR1 MNHEY and CDR2 SMNVEV (reference sequence). The CDR3 protein is CAIAPRTGDTDTQYF. CDR3 nucleotide sequence: TGTGCCATCGCTCCTAGGACAGGAGACACAGATACGCAGTATTTT.

This clone has just one count. The CDR3, as DNA: TGTGCCAGCAGTTCCCGGACAGGGGGTGAGCAGTTCTTC. Protein product: CASSSRTGGEQFF. V and J are TRBV6-5 and TRBJ2-1; 10 bases match TRBD1. Germline CDR1 and CDR2: MNHEY and SVGAGI. The CDR3 has 13 amino acids. With 4 bases clipped from V and 9 bases from J, the junction kept 3 bases outside the gene matches.

This clone was observed a handful of times. V gene TRBV7-2 combines with J gene TRBJ1-6; TRBD1 matches at 9 bases. Trimming removed 5 bases from V and 7 bases from J; junction bases left unmatched: 3. Germline V lookup: CDR1 SGHTA, CDR2 FQGNSA. The CDR3 is 14 amino acids. The CDR3 sequence: CASSPGQGNSPLHF. The CDR3 nucleotides read TGTGCCAGCAGCCCGGGACAGGGAAATTCACCCCTCCACTTT.

V is TRBV6-1 and J is TRBJ1-1, with TRBD1 matching over 8 bases. J lost 1 base, V lost 7 bases, and 2 bases had no gene match. This CDR3 spans 13 amino acids. CDR1 and CDR2 (germline): MNHNS, SASEGT. The chain's CDR3 is CASNGQGNTEAFF. Written as DNA, the CDR3 is TGTGCCAGCAACGGACAGGGGAACACTGAAGCTTTCTTT.

In this sample, this clone turned up a few times. The V and J genes are TRBV6-1 and TRBJ2-7, with TRBD1 matching 11 bases. Germline V gene lookup returns CDR1 MNHNS and CDR2 SASEGT. The J segment lost 3 bases and the V segment lost 1 base, leaving 2 bases of the junction unmatched. The CDR3 contains 15 residues. The CDR3 DNA is TGTGCCAGCAGTGAAGACGGGACAGGGGGCTACGAGCAGTACTTC. Protein: CASSEDGTGGYEQYF.

The rearrangement links TRBV5-6 to TRBJ2-1; unclear D gene. Germline CDR1 SGHDT, CDR2 YYEEEE. V dropped 0 bases and J dropped 15 bases, with 16 bases sitting between them. This CDR3 is 13 amino acids long. DNA for the CDR3: TGTGCCAGCAGCTTGGCAGCGATTAATCGGTGGTTCTTC. This gives the protein CASSLAAINRWFF.

The chain carries TRBV5-1 and TRBJ1-4; D is uncertain. The CDR3 extends over 14 amino acids. Germline V gene data show CDR1 as SGHRS and CDR2 as YFSETQ. V was clipped by 0 bases and J by 7 bases, with 10 bases between them. The CDR3 DNA sequence: TGCGCCAGCAGCTTGGGGAGGGCGAGTGAAAAACTGTTTTTT. This sequence encodes CASSLGRASEKLFF.

The chain has TRBV28 and TRBJ2-2, with 15 bases that match TRBD2. The germline V gene encodes CDR1 MDHEN and CDR2 SYDVKM. The CDR3 has 18 residues. With 5 bases clipped from V and 1 base from J, the junction kept 5 bases outside the gene matches. CDR3 loop: CASSRTSGRAENTGELFF. Here the CDR3 DNA reads TGTGCCAGCAGTCGGACTAGCGGGAGGGCCGAGAACACCGGGGAGCTGTTTTTT. The entire variable domain, with the rest obtained from reference TRBV28 and TRBJ2-2, is as follows: DVKVTQSSRYLVKRTGEKVFLECVQDMDHENMFWYRQDPGLGLRLIYFSYDVKMKEKGDIPEGYSVSREKKERFSLILESASTNQTSMYLCASSRTSGRAENTGELFFGEGSRLTVL.